The 11 T cell receptor beta chains listed next were all sequenced from one sample in a study of cytomegalovirus exposure and HLA in healthy donors. The primer mix had 60 Vbeta and 13 Jbeta primers. Measured with immunoSEQ multiplex PCR; TCRdb has only the in-frame clones, and not every one. Here the sample spans about 140,000 clones, 73% being singletons. Sequenced material: PBMCs. The receptors originated from a woman in her thirties or forties in good health and CMV-seronegative.

The gene calls are TRBV9 and TRBJ2-1; the D gene is possibly TRBD1 (6 bases). V lost 0 bases and J lost 10, with 17 bases in between. Germline-derived CDR1 and CDR2 are SGDLS and YYNGEE. CDR3 length: 15 amino acids. The CDR3 is CASSVEQGPSREQFF. The CDR3 bases are TGTGCCAGCAGCGTAGAACAGGGTCCCTCCAGGGAGCAGTTCTTC. The complete variable domain, with remaining parts taken from reference TRBV9 and TRBJ2-1, reads DSGVTQTPKHLITATGQRVTLRCSPRSGDLSVYWYQQSLDQGLQFLIQYYNGEERAKGNILERFSAQQFPDLHSELNLSSLELGDSALYFCASSVEQGPSREQFFGPGTRLTVL.

The chain combines TRBV19 with TRBJ2-7; possible D gene TRBD1, 5 bases. The CDR3 loop spans 13 amino acids. The V gene lost 5 bases and the J gene lost 3 bases, with 11 bases spanning the gap. Germline loops: CDR1 LNHDA, CDR2 SQIVND (reference sequence). The CDR3 coding sequence is TGTGCCAGTAGTTCAGGACAAGACTACGAGCAGTACTTC. Residues: CASSSGQDYEQYF.

This chain connects TRBV6-1 to TRBJ1-6; maybe TRBD1 (6 bases). CDR3 length: 15 residues. The germline CDR1 and CDR2 sequences are MNHNS and SASEGT. V gave up 6 bases and J gave up 10 bases, with 19 bases separating them. CDR3 in amino acids: CASREPGQKSSPLHF. CDR3 coding DNA: TGTGCCAGCAGGGAACCGGGACAAAAGTCCTCACCCCTCCACTTT.

The genes are TRBV19 and TRBJ2-7, with no clear D. The CDR3 has 16 amino acids. Germline CDR1 reads LNHDA; CDR2 reads SQIVND (reference sequence). Trimming cost V 2 bases and J 2 bases, with 16 bases left between them. The CDR3 DNA reads TGTGCCAGTAGTATATCACGGTCCCACGTAACCTACGAGCAGTACTTC. This sequence encodes CASSISRSHVTYEQYF. The full variable domain, in which reference TRBV19 and TRBJ2-7 provide the parts outside the CDR3, is DGGITQSPKYLFRKEGQNVTLSCEQNLNHDAMYWYRQDPGQGLRLIYYSQIVNDFQKGDIAEGYSVSREKKESFPLTVTSAQKNPTAFYLCASSISRSHVTYEQYFGPGTRLTVT.

CDR3 amino acids: CASSVGKGADYGYTF. DNA for the CDR3: TGTGCCAGCAGCGTAGGAAAAGGGGCGGACTATGGCTACACCTTC. This sequence joins TRBV9 and TRBJ1-2, with D perhaps matching TRBD1 (5 bases). V was shortened by 0 bases and J by 3 bases, with 12 bases between the two germline ends. This CDR3 is 15 amino acids long. Germline CDR1 is SGDLS and CDR2 is YYNGEE.

The chain joins TRBV15 to TRBJ1-5; the match to TRBD1 covers 9 bases. CDR3 length equals 19 residues. Germline trimming cut 1 base from V and 3 bases from J; bases unmatched to any gene: 13. In germline, CDR1 is LNHNV, CDR2 YYDKDF (reference sequence). The CDR3 DNA is TGTGCCACCAGCAGAGTTATGATACAGGGGGCTCCGGCCAATCAGCCCCAGCATTTT. It specifies CATSRVMIQGAPANQPQHF.

The DNA for the CDR3 is TGTGCCAGCCGTGACATCGGCACCGGGGAGCTGTTTTTT. Its protein product is CASRDIGTGELFF. This chain uses TRBV19 with TRBJ2-2; D is undetermined. V shed 9 bases and J shed 4 bases, with 12 bases lying between them. Germline V CDR1 and CDR2: LNHDA, SQIVND (reference sequence). CDR3 length equals 13 residues.

V and J are TRBV6-5 and TRBJ1-2, with TRBD1 matching 8 bases. Germline V lookup: CDR1 MNHEY, CDR2 SVGAGI. The CDR3 has 13 residues. Germline trimming cut 6 bases from V and 5 bases from J; bases unmatched to any gene: 5. The CDR3 DNA sequence: TGTGCCAGCAGGGCACACAGGGGGTATGGCTACACCTTC. It yields the protein CASRAHRGYGYTF.

In this sample, this clone turned up once. The chain couples TRBV4-3 to TRBJ2-2; TRBD1 matches 10 bases. The CDR3 runs to 17 residues. V dropped 3 bases and J dropped 0; count of bases not matched to a gene: 4. Germline assignment: CDR1 LGHNA and CDR2 YSLEER. The CDR3: CASSHRQGAANTGELFF. The CDR3 DNA follows: TGCGCCAGCAGCCACAGACAGGGGGCGGCGAACACCGGGGAGCTGTTTTTT.

This chain links TRBV4-2 with TRBJ1-3; D might be TRBD1 (6 bases). With 0 bases removed from V and 0 bases from J, the gap between germline ends came to 12 bases. This CDR3 is 17 amino acids long. Germline CDR1 LGHNA, CDR2 YNFKEQ. The CDR3 loop is CASSQEYRESSGNTIYF. The CDR3 coding sequence is TGTGCCAGCAGCCAAGAGTACAGGGAAAGCTCTGGAAACACCATATATTTT.

Here the CDR3 DNA reads TGCGCCAGCAGCCCGGCGACCAGGGGCGGAGAGACCCAGTACTTC. It is translated as CASSPATRGGETQYF. The chain links TRBV5-1 to TRBJ2-5, with D possibly being TRBD1 (6 bases). V was pared by 4 bases and J by 4 bases, with 17 bases between. CDR1 and CDR2 (germline): SGHRS, YFSETQ. The CDR3 runs 15 residues.